This TCR beta chain appears in the sequencing data of a study of human T cells and chemical hapten exposure. This sample's time point: patch test 3, about 24 weeks after DPC sensitization. Sample treatment: therapeutic diphenylcyclopropenone sensitization with weekly scalp DPC. Each CDR3 protein is one row after TCRdb ran MiXCR on the RACE reads. Altogether about 90,000 distinct CDR3 sequences are present, around 9.9% being singletons, with the ten largest covering 0.8% to 1.2%. This clonotype appeared a few times. The CDR3 has 19 amino acids. Germline CDR1 and CDR2: GTSNPN and SVGIG (reference sequence). Germline trimming cut 0 bases from V and 0 bases from J; bases unmatched to any gene: 11.

The sequenced sample was whole blood, obtained in connection with sensitization to the hapten diphenylcyclopropenone (DPC). The origin of this receptor is a woman between 25 and 40 years old with alopecia areata. Some clones in this sample may be carry-over from other donors' samples. The gene calls are TRBV30 and TRBJ2-6; 7 positions match TRBD1. The CDR3 loop is CAWSVRRGQYDSGANVLTF. The CDR3 bases are TGTGCCTGGAGTGTACGCCGGGGACAGTACGACTCTGGGGCCAACGTCCTGACTTTC.